The 29 T cell receptor beta chains given below trace back to one sample, sequenced in a study of blood T cell repertoires in COVID-19. This table comes from immunoSEQ multiplex PCR, and its TCRdb copy is limited to in-frame clones, with some not included. The table includes some 190,000 clones, roughly four fifths detected once. What was sequenced was peripheral blood. Receptors originate from a woman in her fifties or sixties with acute or convalescent COVID-19.

V is TRBV30 and J is TRBJ2-1; the match to TRBD2 covers 7 bases. The CDR3 is 14 amino acids. The germline CDR1 and CDR2 sequences are GTSNPN and SVGIG (reference sequence). V shed 3 bases, J shed 9 bases, and the junction held 11 bases outside the gene matches. In DNA form, the CDR3 reads TGTGCCTGGAGGTCGGCGGGAGAGCGGGGTGAGCAGTTCTTC. Translating gives CAWRSAGERGEQFF.

The chain combines TRBV19 with TRBJ1-6; the match to TRBD1 covers 7 bases. The V segment lost 5 bases and the J segment 7 bases; nucleotides outside the gene matches: 2. The CDR3 has 13 residues. Germline-derived CDR1 and CDR2 are LNHDA and SQIVND (reference sequence). The CDR3 bases are TGTGCCAGTAGTCTGACAGGGAATTCACCCCTCCACTTT. Encoded protein: CASSLTGNSPLHF.

The J gene is TRBJ2-6, the V gene TRBV4-1; 8 nucleotides match TRBD1. Looked up from germline, CDR1 is MGHRA and CDR2 is YSYEKL. This CDR3 spans 17 amino acids. The V gene end was trimmed by 3 bases and the J gene end by 2 bases; junction bases not matched to a gene: 6. This CDR3 is CASSQSDRGTGANVLTF. CDR3 bases: TGCGCCAGCAGCCAGAGTGACAGGGGTACTGGGGCCAACGTCCTGACTTTC.

This clone has only a few counts. The V and J genes are TRBV27 and TRBJ1-5, with no clear D. V lost 6 bases to trimming and J lost 4 bases, with 7 bases between them. This CDR3 spans 12 amino acids. Germline CDR1 and CDR2: MNHEY and SMNVEV (reference sequence). The CDR3 DNA reads as TGTGCCAGCAGCCCTATTAATCAGCCCCAGCATTTT. Amino acid sequence: CASSPINQPQHF.

The CDR3 DNA reads as TGTGCCAGCGGACAGATTGAGCAGTTCTTC. Its protein is CASGQIEQFF. The genes are TRBV6-5 and TRBJ2-1, with a tentative D call TRBD1 (6 bases). Germline V gene data show CDR1 as MNHEY and CDR2 as SVGAGI. The germline V and J ends were trimmed by 8 bases and 9 bases, with 8 bases remaining between them. CDR3 size: 10 residues.

The rearrangement joins TRBV13 to TRBJ2-7; 9 positions agree with TRBD2. The CDR3 is 14 residues long. V shed 3 bases, J shed 4 bases, and the junction held 4 bases outside the gene matches. In germline, CDR1 is PRHDT, CDR2 FYEKMQ (reference sequence). The chain's CDR3 is CASSFSGSSYEQYF. CDR3 nucleotides: TGTGCCAGCAGCTTTAGCGGGAGTTCATACGAGCAGTACTTC.

This clone was seen more than once but under ten times. Within the sample, other DNA sequences also encode this same CDR3. V and J are TRBV11-2 and TRBJ2-7; a possible D gene is TRBD1 (6 bases). The CDR3 loop spans 14 amino acids. The germline V and J ends were trimmed by 0 bases and 5 bases, with 11 bases remaining between them. CDR1 and CDR2 from the germline V gene are SGHAT and FQNNGV. The CDR3 DNA is TGTGCCAGCAGCTTAGATCCAGGGGTCCACGAGCAGTACTTC. It yields the protein CASSLDPGVHEQYF. The variable domain in full, with the rest retrieved from reference TRBV11-2 and TRBJ2-7, is EAGVAQSPRYKIIEKRQSVAFWCNPISGHATLYWYQQILGQGPKLLIQFQNNGVVDDSQLPKDRFSAERLKGVDSTLKIQPAKLEDSAVYLCASSLDPGVHEQYFGPGTRLTVT.

The rearrangement uses TRBV30 and TRBJ2-3, with 9 bases that match TRBD1. The V gene's germline CDR1 is GTSNPN and CDR2 SVGIG (reference sequence). V shed 4 bases and J 0 bases; nucleotides not matched to a gene: 17. CDR3 length: 19 amino acids. The CDR3 nucleotides read TGTGCCTGGATAGGGTACACAGGGGGCGATACGGCTAGCACAGATACGCAGTATTTT. It codes for CAWIGYTGGDTASTDTQYF.

V and J are TRBV9 and TRBJ2-1; D is possibly TRBD2 (7 bases). Germline-derived CDR1 and CDR2 are SGDLS and YYNGEE. The CDR3 has 16 residues. Deletions cut 0 bases from V and 4 bases from J, with 14 bases between. The CDR3 protein is CASSVVAGALYNEQFF. In nucleotides, the CDR3 is TGTGCCAGCAGCGTAGTGGCGGGGGCCCTTTACAATGAGCAGTTCTTC.

This clone was picked up one time. The V gene is TRBV7-2, the J gene TRBJ1-6, with a tentative D call TRBD1 (5 bases). There are 15 residues in the CDR3. V lost 5 bases and J lost 7, with 15 bases in between. The germline V gene has CDR1 SGHTA and CDR2 FQGNSA. CDR3 in DNA: TGTGCCAGCAGCCTTTGGGGGGATTTAAATTCACCCCTCCACTTT. Amino acids: CASSLWGDLNSPLHF.

The rearrangement links TRBV7-8 to TRBJ1-4; a weak D match, TRBD1 (5 bases). The CDR3 is 15 residues long. Trimming took 1 base from V and 7 from J, leaving 13 bases between them. Germline assignment: CDR1 SGHVS and CDR2 FQNEAQ. CDR3 nucleotide sequence: TGTGCCAGCAGCTTAGTTGAACACAGGCGTGAAAAACTGTTTTTT. As protein: CASSLVEHRREKLFF.

The chain couples TRBV18 to TRBJ1-2; possible D gene TRBD1, 5 bases. The CDR3 consists of 15 residues. Germline CDR1 KGHSH, CDR2 LQKENI. V lost 2 bases, J lost 3 bases, and 13 bases lay in between. For the CDR3, the DNA is TGTGCCAGCTCACCAAGCGCAGGGCTCGACTATGGCTACACCTTC. Translated: CASSPSAGLDYGYTF.

The chain combines TRBV3-1 (or the pseudogene TRBV3-2) with TRBJ2-1; the D gene is possibly TRBD1 (6 bases). Germline V lookup: CDR1 LGHDT, CDR2 YNNKEL (reference sequence). V gave up 0 bases and J gave up 8 bases, with 20 bases separating them. The CDR3 sequence is 17 residues long. The CDR3 loop is CASSQEGQGRFLYEQFF. As DNA, the CDR3 is TGTGCCAGCAGCCAAGAGGGCCAGGGGCGGTTCTTATATGAGCAGTTCTTC.

This chain links TRBV30 with TRBJ2-3; 10 positions match TRBD2. J lost 5 bases, V lost 5 bases, and 4 bases had no gene match. The CDR3 loop spans 13 amino acids. CDR1 and CDR2 (germline): GTSNPN, SVGIG (reference sequence). The CDR3 DNA sequence: TGTGCCTGGGAGCGGGGGGGTCAAGATACGCAGTATTTT. Translation: CAWERGGQDTQYF. Filled out from reference TRBV30 and TRBJ2-3, the complete variable domain reads SQTIHQWPATLVQPVGSPLSLECTVEGTSNPNLYWYRQAAGRGLQLLFYSVGIGQISSEVPQNLSASRPQDRQFILSSKKLLLSDSGFYLCAWERGGQDTQYFGPGTRLTVL.

The chain links TRBV7-2 to TRBJ2-7; TRBD2 aligns across 9 bases. Trimming removed 4 bases from V and 7 bases from J; junction bases left unmatched: 14. The CDR3 loop spans 16 amino acids. CDR1 SGHTA and CDR2 FQGNSA come from the germline V gene. CDR3 sequence (DNA): TGTGCCAGCAGCTCCGGTTTAAGCGGGAGGCCGGGAGAGCAGTACTTC. Encoded protein: CASSSGLSGRPGEQYF.

This chain joins TRBV29-1 and TRBJ2-2; perhaps TRBD1 as D (5 bases). Germline V gives CDR1 SQVTM, CDR2 ANQGSEA. V was cut by 4 bases and J by 1 base, with 10 bases left in between. CDR3 length equals 14 residues. Here the CDR3 DNA reads TGCAGCGTTGGGTGGACACTGAACACCGGGGAGCTGTTTTTT. Translating it yields CSVGWTLNTGELFF.

The chain joins TRBV27 to TRBJ1-6; 7 bases fit TRBD1. The germline CDR1 and CDR2 sequences are MNHEY and SMNVEV (reference sequence). CDR3 length: 14 amino acids. Trimming took 3 bases from V and 11 from J; bases not matched to a gene: 7. CDR3 nucleotide sequence: TGTGCCAGCAGTTTCAAACAGGGGTCGGCACCCCTCCACTTT. It is translated as CASSFKQGSAPLHF.

The V and J genes are TRBV5-1 and TRBJ2-2; 7 bases agree with TRBD2. The CDR3 runs 16 residues. CDR1 is SGHRS and CDR2 is YFSETQ in the germline V gene. V shed 5 bases and J 1 base; nucleotides not matched to a gene: 8. The CDR3 nucleotides are TGCGCCAGCAGGCCTGGGACTATCTGGAACACCGGGGAGCTGTTTTTT. It specifies CASRPGTIWNTGELFF.

The chain uses TRBV30 and TRBJ1-4; TRBD1 is a possible D gene (5 bases). The germline V gene has CDR1 GTSNPN and CDR2 SVGIG (reference sequence). The CDR3 loop spans 14 amino acids. The ends were cut back, 1 base at V and 5 bases at J, with 11 bases in the middle. CDR3 bases: TGTGCCTGGAGTGGATCAGGGTTAAATGAAAAACTGTTTTTT. Residues: CAWSGSGLNEKLFF.

In nucleotides, the CDR3 is TGTGCCAGTAGTCCACAGGGGGTCGCCTACGAGCAGTACTTC. Residues: CASSPQGVAYEQYF. V and J are TRBV19 and TRBJ2-7; 8 bases match TRBD1. V was clipped by 5 bases and J by 2 bases; unmatched bases: 5. This CDR3 contains 14 residues. CDR1 LNHDA and CDR2 SQIVND come from the germline V gene (reference sequence).

The rearrangement uses TRBV18 and TRBJ2-2, with 9 bases aligning to TRBD1. The CDR3 extends over 16 amino acids. The germline CDR1 and CDR2 sequences are KGHSH and LQKENI. After removal of 4 bases from V and 0 bases from J, the junction contained 3 bases not matched to a gene. The CDR3 loop is CASSRGQGTNTGELFF. Here the CDR3 DNA reads TGTGCCAGCTCACGTGGACAGGGGACGAACACCGGGGAGCTGTTTTTT.

This chain uses TRBV11-3 with TRBJ1-1; 7 bases match TRBD1. This CDR3 region has 15 residues. Germline values: CDR1 SGHNT, CDR2 YENEEA. Trimming at V came to 1 base and at J to 1 base, leaving 3 bases not matched to a gene. The CDR3 region has the DNA TGTGCCAGCAGCTTAGTTTCAGGGGGGAACACTGAAGCTTTCTTT. Protein sequence: CASSLVSGGNTEAFF.

Only a few counts were recorded for this clone. The chain links TRBV4-3 to TRBJ2-5; 7 bases agree with TRBD2. The V segment lost 0 bases and the J segment 4 bases; nucleotides outside the gene matches: 8. The length of the CDR3 is 16 residues. Germline V gene data show CDR1 as LGHNA and CDR2 as YSLEER. This chain's CDR3 is CASSQDVAIAGETQYF. In DNA, the CDR3 is TGCGCCAGCAGCCAAGACGTGGCGATAGCGGGAGAGACCCAGTACTTC.

The chain has TRBV18 and TRBJ2-7, with D unclear. The CDR3 runs to 15 residues. Germline assignment: CDR1 KGHSH and CDR2 LQKENI. V was clipped by 2 bases and J by 4 bases, with 15 bases between them. The CDR3 DNA follows: TGTGCCAGCTCACCAGCGGTAGTTTCATCGTACGAGCAGTACTTC. It encodes CASSPAVVSSYEQYF. Variable domain in full (rest from reference TRBV18 and TRBJ2-7): NAGVMQNPRHLVRRRGQEARLRCSPMKGHSHVYWYRQLPEEGLKFMVYLQKENIIDESGMPKERFSAEFPKEGPSILRIQQVVRGDSAAYFCASSPAVVSSYEQYFGPGTRLTVT.

The J gene is TRBJ1-2, the V gene TRBV4-1, with unresolved D. CDR1 and CDR2 from the germline V gene are MGHRA and YSYEKL. This CDR3 has 15 amino acids. V lost 4 bases and J lost 1, with 13 bases in between. Written as DNA, the CDR3 is TGCGCCAGCAGCCGGTCCACCACCTATAACTATGGCTACACCTTC. It yields the protein CASSRSTTYNYGYTF.

About this clone: The sample contains more than one DNA sequence encoding this CDR3. V gene TRBV5-1 combines with J gene TRBJ2-5; 8 bases are shared with TRBD2. V trimming: 0 bases; J trimming: 5 bases; junction bases outside the gene matches: 0. The germline V gene has CDR1 SGHRS and CDR2 YFSETQ. The CDR3 runs 13 residues. This CDR3 reads CASSLGGGETQYF. The CDR3 nucleotides read TGCGCCAGCAGCTTGGGCGGGGGGGAGACCCAGTACTTC.

This clone was picked up one time. The chain joins TRBV6-4 to TRBJ2-1, with 13 bases aligning to TRBD2. The CDR3 runs 16 residues. The junction had 11 bases not matched to a gene; V was cut back by 6 bases and J by 9 bases. CDR1 is MRHNA, CDR2 SNTAGT, per germline. The CDR3 DNA reads TGTGCCAGCAGCAGAGAACTAGCGGGAGGGCAGGGTGAGCAGTTCTTC. This codes for CASSRELAGGQGEQFF.

A word on this clone: Other DNA sequences in the sample encode the same CDR3. The V and J genes are TRBV27 and TRBJ1-3, with D maybe TRBD1 (6 bases). Trimming removed 4 bases from V and 4 bases from J, with 8 bases in between. Germline assignment: CDR1 MNHEY and CDR2 SMNVEV (reference sequence). The CDR3 runs to 13 residues. The CDR3 is CASSSGQGNTIYF. In DNA, the CDR3 is TGTGCCAGCAGTTCAGGACAGGGAAACACCATATATTTT.

The chain has TRBV28 and TRBJ1-3; D perhaps matches TRBD1 (5 bases). With 6 bases removed from V and 3 bases from J, the gap between germline ends came to 12 bases. Germline V lookup: CDR1 MDHEN, CDR2 SYDVKM. The CDR3 loop spans 14 amino acids. The CDR3 sequence: CASRYRGFGNTIYF. The CDR3 DNA follows: TGTGCCAGCAGGTATAGGGGCTTTGGAAACACCATATATTTT.